A selection of T cell receptor beta chains follows, all from one sample in a study of blood T cell repertoires in COVID-19. The protocol was immunoSEQ multiplex PCR, while the TCRdb copy is restricted to in-frame clones and leaves out a portion. The sample contains roughly 71,000 clones, 83% of which appear only once. Sequenced material: peripheral blood. These receptors originate from a woman aged 80 or over with acute or convalescent COVID-19. Each CDR3 is given with its conserved first and last residue. A D gene is named only where the DNA matches it firmly. Clone size, where shown, is once, few, many, or a class for clones that have expanded.

TRBJ2-7	TRBD2	once	TRBV11-2	TGTGCCAGCAGCTTAGACAGGGGGCGGACTAGCGGCTACGAGCAGTACTTC	CASSLDRGRTSGYEQYF
TRBJ2-5	NA	NA	TRBV30	TGTGCCTGGAGTCCTTTAGAGACCCAGTACTTC	CAWSPLETQYF
TRBJ2-5	TRBD2	NA	TRBV9	TGTGCCAGCAACCCGACTAGCGGCCAAGAGACCCAGTACTTC	CASNPTSGQETQYF
TRBJ1-4	TRBD1	NA	TRBV15	TGTGCCACCAGCAAAGGGGACAGGGCAAAACTGTTTTTT	CATSKGDRAKLFF
TRBJ1-2	TRBD1	few	TRBV9	TGTGCCAGCAGCGTAGACGTGACAGGGGCTGGCTACACCTTC	CASSVDVTGAGYTF
TRBJ1-4	TRBD1	NA	TRBV3-1/TRBV3-2	TGTGCCAGCAGCCTCGGGACAGGAAATGAAAAACTGTTTTTT	CASSLGTGNEKLFF
TRBJ2-5	TRBD2	NA	TRBV3-1/TRBV3-2	TGTGCCAGCAGCCAAGGACTAGCGGGACAATGGACCCAGTACTTC	CASSQGLAGQWTQYF
TRBJ1-1	TRBD1	few	TRBV6-4	TGTGCCAGCAGGGATTGGGACAGGGGGACTGAAGCTTTCTTT	CASRDWDRGTEAFF
TRBJ2-3	TRBD1	NA	TRBV2	TGTGCCAGCAGCGTCGGACAGGGGTCAGATACGCAGTATTTT	CASSVGQGSDTQYF
TRBJ2-5	NA	NA	TRBV24-1	TGTGCCACCAGTGACCGGACAGGAGGGGAGACCCAGTACTTC	CATSDRTGGETQYF
TRBJ1-1	TRBD1	NA	TRBV9	TGTGCCAGCAGCGTAGACAGGGGGCTGGCTTTCTTT	CASSVDRGLAFF
TRBJ1-2	TRBD1	NA	TRBV5-1	TGCGCCAGCAGCTCCGGACAGGGGGCTGATGGCTACACCTTC	CASSSGQGADGYTF
TRBJ2-1	TRBD2	NA	TRBV11-2	TGTGCCAGCAGCTTGTTGTCGGGAGGTTATGTTGAGCAGTTCTTC	CASSLLSGGYVEQFF
TRBJ2-7	NA	NA	TRBV13	TGTGCCAGCAGCTTTGGTCACAGCTCCTACGAGCAGTACTTC	CASSFGHSSYEQYF
TRBJ1-5	TRBD1	NA	TRBV6-1	TGTGCCAGCAGTGAAATGGGACAGGGGAATCAGCCCCAGCATTTT	CASSEMGQGNQPQHF
TRBJ1-1	TRBD1	NA	TRBV5-1	TGCGCCAGCAGCCAACAGGGGGCCGACGCTTTCTTT	CASSQQGADAFF
TRBJ2-1	NA	NA	TRBV10-1	TGCGCCAGCAGTGAGTCACTAGCCGGCTTGGGGCAGTTCTTC	CASSESLAGLGQFF
TRBJ2-1	TRBD1	NA	TRBV9	TGTGCCAGCAGCAGAGGACAGGGGTTCCCCTACAATGAGCAGTTCTTC	CASSRGQGFPYNEQFF
TRBJ2-2	TRBD1	many	TRBV6-2/TRBV6-3	TGTGCCAGCAGTTTCACCGGGACAGGGGAGGCCGGGGAGCTGTTTTTT	CASSFTGTGEAGELFF
TRBJ1-1	TRBD1	NA	TRBV2	TGTGCCAGCTCAACCGGGACAGGGGGGGACACTGAAGCTTTCTTT	CASSTGTGGDTEAFF
TRBJ1-4	NA	NA	TRBV3-1/TRBV3-2	TGTGCCAGCAGCCCTGGCAGGGCCCCTGTAGCTAATGAAAAACTGTTTTTT	CASSPGRAPVANEKLFF
TRBJ2-7	NA	NA	TRBV29-1	TGCAGCGTGCGGGACTCCATAATTGAAAACTACGAGCAGTACTTC	CSVRDSIIENYEQYF
TRBJ2-3	TRBD2	NA	TRBV7-8	TGTGCCAGCAGCTTAGCGGCTCTAGCGGGGGGGTCTAGCACAGATACGCAGTATTTT	CASSLAALAGGSSTDTQYF
TRBJ1-2	NA	NA	TRBV29-1	TGCAGCGTTGAATCTCCTGAAGGGGTTGGCTACACCTTC	CSVESPEGVGYTF
TRBJ2-5	NA	NA	TRBV2	TGTGCCAGCAGTGAACCGCCACGGGGGTACCAAGAGACCCAGTACTTC	CASSEPPRGYQETQYF
TRBJ2-5	NA	NA	TRBV15	TGTGCCACCAGCACCCACAGGGAAGAGACCCAGTACTTC	CATSTHREETQYF
TRBJ1-1	TRBD1	NA	TRBV7-8	TGTGCCAGCAGGCGCGGGACAGCGAACACTGAAGCTTTCTTT	CASRRGTANTEAFF
TRBJ2-7	TRBD2	NA	TRBV30	TGTGCCTGGAGTCGGGGACTAGCAACGAAAGAGCAGTACTTC	CAWSRGLATKEQYF
TRBJ1-4	TRBD1	NA	TRBV10-1	TGCGCCAGCAGGAGGGGGCAAGGTGAAAAACTGTTTTTT	CASRRGQGEKLFF
TRBJ1-1	TRBD1	few	TRBV7-2	TGTGCCAGCAGCACCGTAACAGGGGCCACTGAAGCTTTCTTT	CASSTVTGATEAFF
TRBJ2-1	NA	NA	TRBV5-1	TGCGCCAGCAGCTTGGAAGGGGTTCAGTTCTTC	CASSLEGVQFF
TRBJ1-2	NA	NA	TRBV2	TGTGCCAGCCTGGAGGGCGGCAGAGTCAATGGCTACACCTTC	CASLEGGRVNGYTF
TRBJ1-1	NA	NA	TRBV5-1	TGCGCCAGCAGCTTGGAAGGGGTACTGAACACTGAAGCTTTCTTT	CASSLEGVLNTEAFF
TRBJ2-3	NA	once	TRBV18	TGTGCCAGCTCACCTCCACGGTCTCGCACAGATACGCAGTATTTT	CASSPPRSRTDTQYF
TRBJ1-6	NA	few	TRBV7-8	TGTGCCAGCAGCTTATTTGAGAGCTCCTATAATTCACCCCTCCACTTT	CASSLFESSYNSPLHF
TRBJ1-1	NA	NA	TRBV5-1	TGCGCCAGCAGCTTGGCAGAGCGGACCACTGAAGCTTTCTTT	CASSLAERTTEAFF
TRBJ1-2	NA	NA	TRBV19	TGTGCCAGTAGCCCTGACAGATTTGACTATGGCTACACCTTC	CASSPDRFDYGYTF
TRBJ2-7	NA	NA	TRBV30	TGTGCCGGCAGGGGAAGCTCCTACGAGCAGTACTTC	CAGRGSSYEQYF
TRBJ2-3	TRBD2	NA	TRBV2	TGTGCCAGCAGTGAAGCGTGGGCTAGCGGGAGAAGGGCAGATACGCAGTATTTT	CASSEAWASGRRADTQYF
TRBJ1-1	NA	NA	TRBV11-3	TGTGCCAGCAGCTTAGATGATTCAGGTACTGAAGCTTTCTTT	CASSLDDSGTEAFF
TRBJ1-1	NA	once	TRBV7-9	TGTGCCAGCAGCGCAAACAAGAACACTGAAGCTTTCTTT	CASSANKNTEAFF
TRBJ1-1	NA	NA	TRBV5-8	TGTGCCAGCAGCACACGAACAGTGAACACTGAAGCTTTCTTT	CASSTRTVNTEAFF
TRBJ2-7	TRBD2	NA	TRBV5-1	TGCGCCAGCAGCTTGGTTACGAGCGGGGGGGTCGAGCAGTACTTC	CASSLVTSGGVEQYF
TRBJ1-2	NA	few	TRBV5-1	TGCGCCAGCAGCCCGGTCGGGAGCTATGGCTACACCTTC	CASSPVGSYGYTF
TRBJ2-5	TRBD2	NA	TRBV9	TGTGCCAGCAGCGTTAGCGGGAGTGGAGAGACCCAGTACTTC	CASSVSGSGETQYF
TRBJ1-5	NA	NA	TRBV18	TGTGCCAGCTCACCGCCGGGACTACATCAGCCCCAGCATTTT	CASSPPGLHQPQHF
TRBJ2-1	NA	NA	TRBV6-5	TGTGCCAGCAGTTTAGGTAGCGGCTCCTACAATGAGCAGTTCTTC	CASSLGSGSYNEQFF
TRBJ1-2	NA	NA	TRBV6-5	TGTGCCAGCAGTTACTCGATCTCCAGGGATGGCTATGGCTACACCTTC	CASSYSISRDGYGYTF
TRBJ2-1	TRBD2	NA	TRBV5-4	TGTGCCAGCAGTCTTAAGCGGGAGGTATACAATAAGCAGTTCTTC	CASSLKREVYNKQFF
TRBJ1-2	NA	NA	TRBV5-1	TGCGCCAGCAGCTTGGCGGGGAGCTTAGACTATGGCTACACCTTC	CASSLAGSLDYGYTF
TRBJ2-7	NA	NA	TRBV12-5	TGTGCTAGTGGTTTGGTACTGCGACAGAACTACGAGCAGTACTTC	CASGLVLRQNYEQYF
TRBJ1-5	NA	NA	TRBV19	TGTGCCAGTAATGCGCGGGATCAGCCCCAGCATTTT	CASNARDQPQHF
TRBJ1-1	NA	NA	TRBV7-2	TGTGCCAGCAGCTTGCTGGGGCACCTGAACACTGAAGCTTTCTTT	CASSLLGHLNTEAFF
TRBJ2-1	NA	once	TRBV5-4	TGTGCCAGCAGCGGTTACAGGGATCACTCCTACAATGAGCAGTTCTTC	CASSGYRDHSYNEQFF
TRBJ2-1	TRBD2	NA	TRBV19	TGTGCCAGTACCCCCTCCGGGACTAGCGGGAGCTCCTACAATGAGCAGTTCTTC	CASTPSGTSGSSYNEQFF
TRBJ1-1	NA	NA	TRBV2	TGTGCCAGCAGGAGGGACCAGGGGTCGGGCACTGAAGCTTTCTTT	CASRRDQGSGTEAFF
TRBJ1-2	TRBD1	once	TRBV7-8	TGTGCCAGCAGCCAAAGCTCTGGGACAGGCGCCAACTATGGCTACACCTTC	CASSQSSGTGANYGYTF
TRBJ2-1	TRBD2	NA	TRBV11-3	TGTGCCAGCAGCTTAGATCCTACCAGCGGGGGATCCTACAATGAGCAGTTCTTC	CASSLDPTSGGSYNEQFF
TRBJ2-7	TRBD2	NA	TRBV6-5	TGTGCCAGCGATAAGGCTAGCGGGAGAAACGAGCAGTACTTC	CASDKASGRNEQYF
TRBJ1-5	TRBD1	few	TRBV6-6	TGTGCCAGCAGTTGGTCACAGGGGAATCAGCCCCAGCATTTT	CASSWSQGNQPQHF